This record concerns one T cell receptor (beta chain) sequence. What it binds is unknown. Germline assignment: CDR1 SGHRS and CDR2 YFSETQ. V lost 4 bases and J lost 5; bases outside the gene matches: 9. This CDR3 region has 15 residues. The sample originates from a study of post-analysis software for immune sequencing data. Study-wide findings and caveats: The F measure placed samples prepared in the same batch into strongly shared clusters. Elevated frequency relative to controls characterized four or five TRBV segments in patients, TRBV5-6, TRBV5-1 and TRBV20-1 among them. Those with multiple sclerosis, the patient group, showed significantly lower normalized Chao1 diversity than controls.

Unique molecular identifiers had been added to the TCR beta cDNA libraries. Via MiXCR, TCRdb re-called the PCR reads, giving one row per CDR3 protein. The sample consists of around 160,000 distinct CDR3 sequences, about 37% of them appearing once. V gene TRBV5-1 combines with J gene TRBJ2-5; 9 nucleotides line up with TRBD1. The sequence was obtained from a girl aged 10-17 years with multiple sclerosis. Sequencing was performed on blood, taken after autologous hematopoietic stem cell transplantation. CDR3 region: CASSGTGIIVETQYF. CDR3 bases: TGCGCCAGCAGCGGGACAGGGATCATCGTCGAGACCCAGTACTTC.